The entry that follows covers one T cell receptor beta chain sequence. Its antigen is not known. This sample was taken from a study of cytomegalovirus exposure and HLA in healthy donors. Findings of the study overall: According to a later analysis, TCR clusters from the first cohort tended to co-occur in the 120 or so validation repertoires. Through in vitro validation, three CMV-associated chains were shown to be specific for CMV antigens.

Assay used: immunoSEQ multiplex PCR; TCRdb lists only in-frame clones, some missing. The sample includes about 180,000 clones, 86% of them seen just once. CDR1 and CDR2 from the germline V gene are SGHTA and FQGNSA. CDR3 length equals 14 residues. V was pared by 5 bases and J by 1 base, with 9 bases between. The sequence was obtained from a man aged 18 to 30 in good health and CMV-seropositive. This sequence joins TRBV7-2 and TRBJ2-4; D is uncertain. The sequenced material came from PBMCs. The CDR3 sequence is CASSAGLAKNIQYF. Written as DNA, the CDR3 is TGTGCCAGCAGCGCCGGGTTGGCCAAAAACATTCAGTACTTC.